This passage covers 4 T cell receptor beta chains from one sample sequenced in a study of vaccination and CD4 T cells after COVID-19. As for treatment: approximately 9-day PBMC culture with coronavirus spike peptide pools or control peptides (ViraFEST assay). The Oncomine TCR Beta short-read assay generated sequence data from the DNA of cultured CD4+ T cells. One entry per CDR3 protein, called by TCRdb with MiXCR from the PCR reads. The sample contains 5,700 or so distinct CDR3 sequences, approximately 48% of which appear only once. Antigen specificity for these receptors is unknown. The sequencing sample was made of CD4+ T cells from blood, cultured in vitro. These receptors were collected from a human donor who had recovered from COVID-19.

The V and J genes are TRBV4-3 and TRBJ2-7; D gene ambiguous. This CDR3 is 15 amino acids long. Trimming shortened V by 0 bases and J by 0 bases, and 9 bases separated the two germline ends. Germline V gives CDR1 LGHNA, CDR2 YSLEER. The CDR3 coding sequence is TGCGCCAGCAGCCAAGACAGGCGTCGCTCCTACGAGCAGTACTTC. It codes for CASSQDRRRSYEQYF.

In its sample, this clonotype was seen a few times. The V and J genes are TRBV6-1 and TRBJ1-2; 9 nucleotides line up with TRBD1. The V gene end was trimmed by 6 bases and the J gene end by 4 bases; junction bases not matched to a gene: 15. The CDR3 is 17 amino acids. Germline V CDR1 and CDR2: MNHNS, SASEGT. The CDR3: CASRLGPKQGAGYGYTF. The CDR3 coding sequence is TGTGCCAGCAGACTCGGCCCTAAACAGGGGGCGGGCTATGGCTACACCTTC.

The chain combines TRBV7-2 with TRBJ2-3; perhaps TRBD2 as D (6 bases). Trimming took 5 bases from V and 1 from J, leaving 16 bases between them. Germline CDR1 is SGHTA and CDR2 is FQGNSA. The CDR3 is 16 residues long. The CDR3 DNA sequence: TGTGCCAGCAGCCCGGGGTGGGGCGGGGGCACAGATACGCAGTATTTT. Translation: CASSPGWGGGTDTQYF.

The CDR3 bases are TGTGCCAGCTTAGTGCCCCAGCATTTT. Its translation: CASLVPQHF. The gene calls are TRBV6-1 and TRBJ1-5; D gene ambiguous. Trimming removed 8 bases from V and 9 bases from J, with 5 bases in between. The CDR3 runs to 9 residues. Germline-derived CDR1 and CDR2 are MNHNS and SASEGT.